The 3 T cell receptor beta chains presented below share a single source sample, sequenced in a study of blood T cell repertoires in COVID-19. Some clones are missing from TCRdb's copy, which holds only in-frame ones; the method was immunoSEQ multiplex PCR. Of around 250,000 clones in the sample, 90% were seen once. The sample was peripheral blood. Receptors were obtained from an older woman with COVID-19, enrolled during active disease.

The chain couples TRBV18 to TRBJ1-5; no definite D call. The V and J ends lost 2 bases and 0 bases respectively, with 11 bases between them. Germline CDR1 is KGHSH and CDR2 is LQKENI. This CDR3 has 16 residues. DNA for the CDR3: TGTGCCAGCTCACCATCGACTCCAAATAGCAATCAGCCCCAGCATTTT. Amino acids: CASSPSTPNSNQPQHF.

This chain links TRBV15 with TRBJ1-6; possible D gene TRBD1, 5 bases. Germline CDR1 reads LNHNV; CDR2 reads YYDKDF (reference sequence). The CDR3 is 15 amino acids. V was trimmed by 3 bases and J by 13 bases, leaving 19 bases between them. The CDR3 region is CATSRTPGRDSPLHF. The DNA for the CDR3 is TGTGCCACCAGCAGGACCCCGGGACGGGACTCCCCCCTCCACTTT.

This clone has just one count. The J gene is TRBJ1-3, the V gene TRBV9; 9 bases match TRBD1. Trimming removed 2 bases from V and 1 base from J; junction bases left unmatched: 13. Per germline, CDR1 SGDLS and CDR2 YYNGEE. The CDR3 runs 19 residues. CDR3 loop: CASSVSGTGFGGSGNTIYF. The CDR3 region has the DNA TGTGCCAGCAGCGTCAGCGGGACAGGGTTTGGGGGGTCTGGAAACACCATATATTTT.